This T cell receptor (beta chain) was sequenced for a study of T-cell memory formation after mild COVID-19. Notes on the study in general: Mainly in CM and EM were contracting CD4+ clones; CD8+ were in EMRA. CD4+ bias marked clones expanding day 15 to 37, unlike balanced contracting clones. A second wave of clones peaked on day 37, and their SARS-CoV-2 specificity went unconfirmed.

Turning to this clonotype: Its target is not known.

TCRdb re-derived calls from the 5' RACE reads in MiXCR, one entry per CDR3 protein. Of more than 400,000 distinct CDR3 sequences detected, 15% to 20% appear once; the ten largest clones hold approximately 13%. This receptor was identified in an adult woman who had mild COVID-19 (a few samples of this study predate the infection). Cell type and time point are not known. Source material: PBMCs or a T cell subset sorted from them (not recorded which).

The CDR3 loop reads CASSRDLNEQFF. The CDR3 DNA is TGTGCCAGCAGCCGGGACCTCAATGAGCAGTTCTTC. The chain combines TRBV3-1 with TRBJ2-1; D may match TRBD1 or TRBD2 (5 bases each). This CDR3 contains 12 residues. Germline assignment: CDR1 LGHDT and CDR2 YNNKEL (reference sequence). V lost 4 bases to trimming and J lost 6 bases, with 7 bases between them.